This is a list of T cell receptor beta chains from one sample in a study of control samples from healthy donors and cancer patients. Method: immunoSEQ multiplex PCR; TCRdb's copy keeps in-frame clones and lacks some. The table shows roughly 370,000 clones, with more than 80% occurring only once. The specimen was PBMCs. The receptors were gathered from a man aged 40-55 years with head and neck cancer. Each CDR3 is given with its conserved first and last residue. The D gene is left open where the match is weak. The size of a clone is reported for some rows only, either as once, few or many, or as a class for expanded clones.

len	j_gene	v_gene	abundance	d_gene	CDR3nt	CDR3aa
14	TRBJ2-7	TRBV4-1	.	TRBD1	TGCGCCAGCAGCCAAGGGGGTAACAGGGGCGAGCAGTACTTC	CASSQGGNRGEQYF
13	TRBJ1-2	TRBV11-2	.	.	TGTGCCAGCAGTTTCGCCCCCTCGAGCGGCTACACCTTC	CASSFAPSSGYTF
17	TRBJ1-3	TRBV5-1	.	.	TGCGCCAGCAGCTGGGGTCAGGGAGAAGGCTCTGGAAACACCATATATTTT	CASSWGQGEGSGNTIYF
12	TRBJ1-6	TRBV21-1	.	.	TGTGCCAGCAGCAGTGGGGGTTCACCCCTCCACTTT	CASSSGGSPLHF
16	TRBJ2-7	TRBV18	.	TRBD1	TGTGCCAGCTCACCATTCCGGGACAGGGTAGCCTACGAGCAGTACTTC	CASSPFRDRVAYEQYF
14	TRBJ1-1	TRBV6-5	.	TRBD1	TGTGCCAGCAGTTACCGGGACAGGGGCACTGAAGCTTTCTTT	CASSYRDRGTEAFF
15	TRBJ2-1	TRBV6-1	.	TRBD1	TGTGCCAGCAGTGAATCGGGACAGGGTCCGAATGAGCAGTTCTTC	CASSESGQGPNEQFF
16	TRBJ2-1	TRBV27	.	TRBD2	TGTGCCAGCAGTTCAAGACTAGCGGGGCCCTACAATGAGCAGTTCTTC	CASSSRLAGPYNEQFF
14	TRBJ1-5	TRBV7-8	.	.	TGTGCCAGCAGCCCGGGACGGGGCGTTGGGCCCCAGCATTTT	CASSPGRGVGPQHF
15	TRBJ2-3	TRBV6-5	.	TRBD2	TGTGCCAGCAGCGCGGGAGGGGGAGGAAAAAATACGCAGTATTTT	CASSAGGGGKNTQYF
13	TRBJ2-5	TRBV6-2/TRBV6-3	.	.	TGTGCCAGCAGTTATCTGAACCAAGAGACCCAGTACTTC	CASSYLNQETQYF
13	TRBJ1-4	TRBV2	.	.	TGTGCCAGCAGTGGGGGACCGCAGGAAAAACTGTTTTTT	CASSGGPQEKLFF
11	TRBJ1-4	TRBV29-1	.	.	TGCAGCGTTGAAGGGGAACAGACCCTGTTTTTT	CSVEGEQTLFF
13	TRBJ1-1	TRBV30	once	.	TGTGCCTGGAGTGTTAGGGTTGACCCTGAAGCTTTCTTT	CAWSVRVDPEAFF
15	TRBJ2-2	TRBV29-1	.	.	TGCAGCGTTGAACGGGAGGACAGGGACACCGGGGAGCTGTTTTTT	CSVEREDRDTGELFF
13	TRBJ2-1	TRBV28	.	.	TGTGCCAGCAGTTCTAGCTCCTACAATGAGCAGTTCTTC	CASSSSSYNEQFF
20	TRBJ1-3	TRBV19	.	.	TGTGCCAGTAGTATGGGACCGCTCCCCGGGCCGGAGGGAACCGGGGACACCATATATTTT	CASSMGPLPGPEGTGDTIYF
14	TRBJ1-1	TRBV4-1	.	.	TGCGCCAGCAGCTTCAGACAGTTGAACACTGAAGCTTTCTTT	CASSFRQLNTEAFF
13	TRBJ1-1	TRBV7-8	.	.	TGTGCCAGCAGCACTAGTATGAACACTGAAGCTTTCTTT	CASSTSMNTEAFF
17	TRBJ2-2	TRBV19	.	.	TGTGCCAGTAGTATAAGTGGGACACCAGGTGCCACCGGGGAGCTGTTTTTT	CASSISGTPGATGELFF
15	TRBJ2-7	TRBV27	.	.	TGTGCCAGCAGTGTGCCGGGGACGAGCTCCTACGAGCAGTACTTC	CASSVPGTSSYEQYF
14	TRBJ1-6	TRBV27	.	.	TGTGCCAGCAGTCCCGGGGGGACGAATTCACCCCTCCACTTT	CASSPGGTNSPLHF
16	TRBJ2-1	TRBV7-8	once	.	TGTGCCAGCAGCCCCCGTAAGGTGCGCGTCGACAATGAGCAGTTCTTC	CASSPRKVRVDNEQFF
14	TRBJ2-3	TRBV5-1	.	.	TGCGCCACCTCCGCAGGATTCAGAACAGATACGCAGTATTTT	CATSAGFRTDTQYF
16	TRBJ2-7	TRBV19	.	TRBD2	TGTGCCAGTAGTCCTCCGGGACTACGAATCGGGAACGAGCAGTACTTC	CASSPPGLRIGNEQYF
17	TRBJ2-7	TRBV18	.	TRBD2	TGTGCCAGCTCACCAACGGCTAGCGGGAGTTTTTCCTACGAGCAGTACTTC	CASSPTASGSFSYEQYF
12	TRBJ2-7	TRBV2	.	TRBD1	TGTGCCAGCAGGGGACAGACCTACGAGCAGTACTTC	CASRGQTYEQYF
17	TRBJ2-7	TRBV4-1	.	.	TGCGCCAGCAGCCAACAACCGGGGGGCTCTAGCTCCTACGAGCAGTACTTC	CASSQQPGGSSSYEQYF
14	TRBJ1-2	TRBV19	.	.	TGTGCCAGTACCCCAAGGGGCCTAGTCTATGGCTACACCTTC	CASTPRGLVYGYTF
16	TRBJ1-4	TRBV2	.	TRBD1	TGTGCCAGCAGTGCGGTTATCCAGGGGGCAGAGGAAAAACTGTTTTTT	CASSAVIQGAEEKLFF
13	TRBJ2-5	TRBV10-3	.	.	TGTGCCACCTACGACGCAGGGAGAGAGACCCAGTACTTC	CATYDAGRETQYF
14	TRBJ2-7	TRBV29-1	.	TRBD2	TGCAGCGTTGAAACGGGCGGGAGTGTCTACGAGCAGTACTTC	CSVETGGSVYEQYF
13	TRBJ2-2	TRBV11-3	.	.	TGTGCCAGCAGCCTCGATTACACCGGGGAGCTGTTTTTT	CASSLDYTGELFF
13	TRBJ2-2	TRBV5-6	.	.	TGTGCCAGCAGCAAAAGGCGAACCGGGGAGCTGTTTTTT	CASSKRRTGELFF
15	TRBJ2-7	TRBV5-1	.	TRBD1	TGCGCCAGCAGCTTGGGGGGGACAGGGACCTACGAGCAGTACTTC	CASSLGGTGTYEQYF
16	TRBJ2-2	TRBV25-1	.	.	TGTGCCAGCAGTAAGGGGGGGGAGGGCCACACCGGGGAGCTGTTTTTT	CASSKGGEGHTGELFF
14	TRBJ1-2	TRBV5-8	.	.	TGTGCCAGCAGCTTGGGGCCCGCTAACTATGGCTACACCTTC	CASSLGPANYGYTF
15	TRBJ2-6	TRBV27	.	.	TGTGCCAGCAGCACAGGGACCTCTGGGGCCAACGTCCTGACTTTC	CASSTGTSGANVLTF
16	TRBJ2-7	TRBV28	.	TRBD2	TGTGCCAGCAGTTTGTCGGCGGGAGGACACCTGGGGGAGCAGTACTTC	CASSLSAGGHLGEQYF
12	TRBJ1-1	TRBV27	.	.	TGTGCCAGCAGGGACAGCCACACTGAAGCTTTCTTT	CASRDSHTEAFF
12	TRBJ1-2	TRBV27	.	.	TGTGCCAGCAGCAAGGACAGCTATGGCTACACCTTC	CASSKDSYGYTF
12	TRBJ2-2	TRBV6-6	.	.	TGTGCCAGCAGTACAATCACCGGGGAGCTGTTTTTT	CASSTITGELFF
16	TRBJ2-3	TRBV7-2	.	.	TGTGCCAGCAGCTTTCAAGGGGGGAGCGGCACAGATACGCAGTATTTT	CASSFQGGSGTDTQYF
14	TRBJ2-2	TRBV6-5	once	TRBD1	TGTGCCAGCAGTTGGGGACAGCCGACCGGGGAGCTGTTTTTT	CASSWGQPTGELFF
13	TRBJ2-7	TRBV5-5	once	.	TGTGCCAGCAGTTTGGAGGGTTATGGCGAGCAGTACTTC	CASSLEGYGEQYF
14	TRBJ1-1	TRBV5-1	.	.	TGCGCCAGCAGCTTGGAACAGGGATACACTGAAGCTTTCTTT	CASSLEQGYTEAFF
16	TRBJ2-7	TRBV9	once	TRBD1	TGTGCCAGCAGCGCCTCGACAGGGGCGGGTTCCTACGAGCAGTACTTC	CASSASTGAGSYEQYF
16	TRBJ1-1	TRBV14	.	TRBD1	TGTGCCAGCACCAAGGGGGCGGTTCCGGGTGACCCTGAAGCTTTCTTT	CASTKGAVPGDPEAFF
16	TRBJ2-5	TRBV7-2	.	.	TGTGCCAGCAGCTTATTTTTCCGGTTAGGGGAAGAGACCCAGTACTTC	CASSLFFRLGEETQYF
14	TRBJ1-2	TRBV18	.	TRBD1	TGTGCCAGCTCACCAGGGACAGGGGGCGATGGCTACACCTTC	CASSPGTGGDGYTF
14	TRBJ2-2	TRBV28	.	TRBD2	TGTGCCAGCAGTTTTTCTAGCGGTAGGGGGGAGCTGTTTTTT	CASSFSSGRGELFF
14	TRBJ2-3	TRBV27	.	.	TGTGCCAGCAGTTTCAGTCCAGGGACAGATACGCAGTATTTT	CASSFSPGTDTQYF
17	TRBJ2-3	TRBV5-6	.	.	TGTGCCAGCAGCTTAACCCGCGGGTGGTCGACGGGAGATACGCAGTATTTT	CASSLTRGWSTGDTQYF
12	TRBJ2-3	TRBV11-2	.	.	TGTGCCAGCAGCTTAGGGGAGACGGCGCAGTATTTT	CASSLGETAQYF
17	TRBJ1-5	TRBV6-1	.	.	TGTGCCAGCAGTGAAGCGCCGAGGGAGTATAGCAATCAGCCCCAGCATTTT	CASSEAPREYSNQPQHF
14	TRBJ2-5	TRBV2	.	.	TGTGCCAGCAGTCACCTAGTAGCGGCTGAGACCCAGTACTTC	CASSHLVAAETQYF
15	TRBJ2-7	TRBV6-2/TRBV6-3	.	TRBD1	TGTGCCAGCAGCCCAGGACAGGGTCACACCTACGAGCAGTACTTC	CASSPGQGHTYEQYF